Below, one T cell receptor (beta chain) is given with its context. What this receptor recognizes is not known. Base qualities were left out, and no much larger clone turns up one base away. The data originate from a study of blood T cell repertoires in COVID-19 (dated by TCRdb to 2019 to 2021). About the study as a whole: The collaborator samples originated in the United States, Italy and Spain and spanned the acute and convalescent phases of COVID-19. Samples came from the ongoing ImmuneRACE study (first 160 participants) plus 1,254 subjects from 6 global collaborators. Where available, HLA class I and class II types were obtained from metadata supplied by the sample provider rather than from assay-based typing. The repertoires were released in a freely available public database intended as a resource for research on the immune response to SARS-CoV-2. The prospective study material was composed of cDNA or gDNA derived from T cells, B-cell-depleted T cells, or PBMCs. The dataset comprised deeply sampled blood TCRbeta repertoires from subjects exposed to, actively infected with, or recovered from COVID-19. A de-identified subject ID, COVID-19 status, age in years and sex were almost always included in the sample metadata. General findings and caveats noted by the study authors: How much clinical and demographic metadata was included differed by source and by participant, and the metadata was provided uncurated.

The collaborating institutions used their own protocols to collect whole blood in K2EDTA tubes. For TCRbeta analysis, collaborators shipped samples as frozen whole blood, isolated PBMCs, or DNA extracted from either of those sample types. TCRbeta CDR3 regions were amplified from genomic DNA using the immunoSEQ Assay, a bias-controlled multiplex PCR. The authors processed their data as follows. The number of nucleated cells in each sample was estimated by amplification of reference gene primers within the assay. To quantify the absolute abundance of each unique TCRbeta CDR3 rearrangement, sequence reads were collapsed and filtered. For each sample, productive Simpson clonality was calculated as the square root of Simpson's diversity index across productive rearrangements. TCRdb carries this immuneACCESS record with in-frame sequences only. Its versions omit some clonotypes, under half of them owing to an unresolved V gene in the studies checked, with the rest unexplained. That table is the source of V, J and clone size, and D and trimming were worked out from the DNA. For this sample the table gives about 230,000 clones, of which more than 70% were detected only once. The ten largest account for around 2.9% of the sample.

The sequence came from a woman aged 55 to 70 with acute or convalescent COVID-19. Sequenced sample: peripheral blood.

The CDR3 reads as follows: CATAPGQGLAKNIQYF. The nucleotides are TGTGCTACCGCCCCGGGACAGGGACTAGCCAAAAACATTCAGTACTTC. Recombination joined TRBV7-7 with TRBJ2-4; TRBD1 matches 9 bases in the middle. As encoded in the germline V gene (reference sequence), CDR1 is SSHAT while CDR2 is FNYEAQ. Spanning cysteine to phenylalanine, the CDR3 consists of 16 amino acids. CDR3 DNA is the only sequence kept; it has 48 bases, read in frame from the first base. The full variable domain, with segments outside the CDR3 supplied by the reference TRBV7-7 and TRBJ2-4 proteins, appears as GAGVSQSPRYKVTKRGQDVTLRCDPISSHATLYWYQQALGQGPEFLTYFNYEAQPDKSGLPSDRFSAERPEGSISTLTIQRTEQRDSAMYRCATAPGQGLAKNIQYFGAGTRLSVL.